The clone carrying this T cell receptor beta chain was observed many times. The data belong to a study of human T cells and chemical hapten exposure. This CDR3 is built from 13 residues. Trimming shortened V by 1 base and J by 5 bases, and 6 bases separated the two germline ends. CDR1 is SGHTA and CDR2 is FQGNSA in the germline V gene. TCRdb used MiXCR to reprocess the RACE reads, holding one entry per CDR3 protein. The sample consists of about 270,000 distinct CDR3 sequences, approximately 8% of them appearing once. Noted time point: pre-sensitization, week 0. Sample treatment: therapeutic diphenylcyclopropenone sensitization with weekly scalp DPC.

V and J are TRBV7-2 and TRBJ2-4; D ambiguous. This TCR was sampled from a man younger than 35 with alopecia areata. Some clones in this sample may be carry-over from other donors' samples. This sample comprised whole blood, obtained in connection with sensitization to the hapten diphenylcyclopropenone (DPC). CDR3 sequence (DNA): TGTGCCAGCAGCTTAGACATTCAAAACATTCAGTACTTC. Its translation is CASSLDIQNIQYF. Using reference TRBV7-2 and TRBJ2-4 for the parts outside the CDR3, the full variable domain is GAGVSQSPSNKVTEKGKDVELRCDPISGHTALYWYRQSLGQGLEFLIYFQGNSAPDKSGLPSDRFSAERTGGSVSTLTIQRTQQEDSAVYLCASSLDIQNIQYFGAGTRLSVL.